The clone carrying this T cell receptor (beta chain) was seen repeatedly, ten times or more. Its specificity is unknown. A 5'RACE template-switching step, the method used to make TCR cDNA, added a universal primer site and UMIs. TCRdb fed the 5' RACE reads into MiXCR, producing one record per CDR3 protein. The data show 250,000 to 400,000 distinct CDR3 sequences, around 4.3% seen once. The data were taken from a study of T cells after yellow fever vaccination. Looking at the study overall: Preparing low-cell-number fractions relied on SMART-Seq v4 Ultra Low Input. General study findings and limits: The booster response re-showed most primary clones: about 96% CD4, approximately 90% CD8. From the bulk population, abundant clonotypes could contaminate and appear within FACS-sorted repertoires.

The CDR3 spans 16 residues. V lost 2 bases and J lost 5, with 17 bases in between. Germline V lookup: CDR1 SGHTA, CDR2 FQGTGA. Specimen: PBMCs, collected 15 days after the yellow fever booster vaccination. The sequence was collected from a man aged 18 to 30 who received the YFV17D yellow fever vaccine. The chain employs TRBV7-3 and TRBJ2-3; possibly TRBD2 for D (7 bases). The CDR3 coding sequence is TGTGCCAGCAGCTTACATGCGCTGGGGGGGCAAGATACGCAGTATTTT. This codes for CASSLHALGGQDTQYF.